The clone carrying this T cell receptor (beta chain) is deemed medium-sized. Other DNA variants within this sample encode the same CDR3. TCRdb keeps only in-frame clones here, not all; method: immunoSEQ multiplex PCR. The sample yields roughly 67,000 clones, nearly 90% seen once. CDR3 length: 13 residues. The ends were cut back, 3 bases at V and 7 bases at J, with 7 bases in the middle. Germline lookup yields CDR1 SGHAT and CDR2 FQNNGV. This entry is derived from a study of OX40 agonist ivuxolimab in advanced cancers. This receptor was identified in an adult with an advanced solid tumor such as melanoma, head and neck, liver or kidney cancer. The chain carries TRBV11-2 and TRBJ1-6; D is ambiguous. Sequenced here: CD4+ or CD8+ T cells sorted from blood, sampled in a trial of the OX40 agonist ivuxolimab. The CDR3 protein is CASSFFGNSPLHF. The CDR3 DNA sequence: TGTGCCAGCAGCTTTTTTGGGAATTCACCCCTCCACTTT.